These 22 T cell receptor beta chains came from one sample sequenced in a study of blood T cell repertoires in COVID-19. Sequenced by immunoSEQ multiplex PCR; TCRdb stores in-frame clones only, minus some. The sample carries about 85,000 clones, roughly four fifths recorded once. The specimen sequenced was peripheral blood. The source of these receptors is an elderly woman with acute or convalescent COVID-19.

This clone appeared a few times. The rearrangement uses TRBV5-1 and TRBJ1-2; no reliable D call. Germline values: CDR1 SGHRS, CDR2 YFSETQ. The CDR3 has 12 residues. V lost 0 bases and J lost 4, with 4 bases in between. In nucleotides, the CDR3 is TGCGCCAGCAGCTTGGACAGCTATGGCTACACCTTC. It yields the protein CASSLDSYGYTF.

This clone was seen only a few times. This chain connects TRBV4-1 to TRBJ2-7; a possible D gene is TRBD1 (6 bases). V shed 1 base and J shed 3 bases, with 13 bases lying between them. The CDR3 length is 15 residues. Germline V CDR1 and CDR2: MGHRA, YSYEKL. The CDR3 loop is CASSQVVQGSYEQYF. DNA for the CDR3: TGCGCCAGCAGCCAAGTAGTCCAGGGGAGCTACGAGCAGTACTTC.

This chain uses TRBV28 with TRBJ2-2, with D perhaps TRBD2 (5 bases). V was clipped by 7 bases and J by 0 bases, with 15 bases between them. This CDR3 is 16 amino acids long. CDR1 and CDR2 from the germline V gene are MDHEN and SYDVKM. This CDR3 is CASTGRRETNTGELFF. DNA of the CDR3: TGTGCCAGCACTGGTCGTCGGGAAACGAACACCGGGGAGCTGTTTTTT.

The genes are TRBV27 and TRBJ2-7; D may be TRBD1 (5 bases). The CDR3 runs to 14 residues. Per the germline V gene, CDR1 is MNHEY and CDR2 is SMNVEV (reference sequence). With 4 bases removed from V and 3 bases from J, the gap between germline ends came to 13 bases. The CDR3 protein is CASSSTRQGYEQYF. CDR3 coding DNA: TGTGCCAGCAGTTCCACCCGGCAGGGCTACGAGCAGTACTTC.

The rearrangement links TRBV19 to TRBJ2-3, with a weak D call TRBD2 (5 bases). Germline V CDR1 and CDR2: LNHDA, SQIVND (reference sequence). V was cut by 4 bases and J by 3 bases, with 11 bases left in between. This CDR3 region has 14 residues. The CDR3 bases are TGTGCCAGTAGTAGGGCGGGTGATACAGATACGCAGTATTTT. As protein: CASSRAGDTDTQYF.

The chain is built from TRBV7-2 and TRBJ2-1; possibly TRBD2 for D (6 bases). Germline V lookup: CDR1 SGHTA, CDR2 FQGNSA. The CDR3 spans 17 residues. The V end lost 2 bases, the J end lost 9 bases, and 23 bases lay between the germline ends. The CDR3: CASSLMAPGAGIGEQFF. The CDR3 DNA sequence: TGTGCCAGCAGCTTAATGGCCCCGGGAGCAGGGATTGGTGAGCAGTTCTTC.

The chain carries TRBV28 and TRBJ1-5, with 7 positions matching TRBD1. CDR1 and CDR2 (germline): MDHEN, SYDVKM. Trimming removed 2 bases from V and 7 bases from J; junction bases left unmatched: 5. The CDR3 length is 14 residues. The chain's CDR3 is CASSLKTGTQPQHF. In DNA form, the CDR3 reads TGTGCCAGCAGTTTAAAGACAGGGACCCAGCCCCAGCATTTT.

A remark on this clone: The same CDR3 can be traced to other DNA sequences in this sample. CDR3 amino acids: CASSYRGGQPQHF. The CDR3 coding sequence is TGTGCCAGCAGTTACCGGGGTGGTCAGCCCCAGCATTTT. The V gene is TRBV6-5, the J gene TRBJ1-5; D not certain. The CDR3 totals 13 residues. V lost 2 bases, J lost 6 bases, and 8 bases lay in between. CDR1 MNHEY and CDR2 SVGAGI come from the germline V gene.

The rearrangement joins TRBV6-5 to TRBJ2-7, with D possibly matching TRBD2 (5 bases). The V end lost 5 bases, the J end lost 0 bases, and 8 bases lay between the germline ends. The CDR3 is 13 amino acids. Germline CDR1 and CDR2: MNHEY and SVGAGI. The CDR3 loop is CASSLTSSYEQYF. CDR3 sequence (DNA): TGTGCCAGCAGTCTCACTAGCTCCTACGAGCAGTACTTC.

This clone was counted only a few times. DNA of the CDR3: TGTGCCAGCAGGTCCTCGGTGACCGGGGAGCTGTTTTTT. Translated, it gives CASRSSVTGELFF. The genes are TRBV7-9 and TRBJ2-2, with D unresolved. Per the germline V gene, CDR1 is SEHNR and CDR2 is FQNEAQ (reference sequence). This CDR3 has 13 amino acids. V dropped 6 bases and J dropped 5 bases, with 10 bases sitting between them.

V is TRBV4-1 and J is TRBJ1-1, with 7 bases lining up with TRBD1. In germline, CDR1 is MGHRA, CDR2 YSYEKL. V lost 1 base, J lost 3 bases, and 5 bases stayed unmatched. This CDR3 region has 15 residues. CDR3 region: CASSQAGTDDTEAFF. The CDR3 nucleotides read TGCGCCAGCAGCCAAGCTGGGACAGACGACACTGAAGCTTTCTTT.

The CDR3 spells CASSRLAGAANEQFF. CDR3 DNA sequence: TGCGCCAGCAGCAGACTAGCGGGAGCGGCCAATGAGCAGTTCTTC. This chain joins TRBV5-1 and TRBJ2-1, with TRBD2 identical over 12 bases. The CDR3 loop spans 15 amino acids. V trimming: 4 bases; J trimming: 6 bases; junction bases outside the gene matches: 5. Germline V CDR1 and CDR2: SGHRS, YFSETQ.

V gene TRBV28 combines with J gene TRBJ1-1; D might be TRBD1 (6 bases). This CDR3 has 12 residues. V was pared by 8 bases and J by 10 bases, with 17 bases between. CDR1 is MDHEN and CDR2 is SYDVKM in the germline V gene. The CDR3 is CASPNGTNVAFF. CDR3 in DNA: TGTGCCAGCCCGAACGGGACAAACGTAGCTTTCTTT.

The chain couples TRBV7-2 to TRBJ2-2, with 9 bases fitting TRBD2. The J segment lost 4 bases and the V segment lost 4 bases, leaving 7 bases of the junction unmatched. The length of the CDR3 is 16 residues. The germline CDR1 and CDR2 sequences are SGHTA and FQGNSA. DNA for the CDR3: TGTGCCAGCAGCTCCCAACTGCGGGGGGGCACCGGGGAGCTGTTTTTT. Protein: CASSSQLRGGTGELFF.

The chain uses TRBV2 and TRBJ2-7; 10 positions match TRBD2. The ends lost 7 bases at V and 3 bases at J; junction bases unmatched: 9. Germline values: CDR1 SNHLY, CDR2 FYNNEI. The length of the CDR3 is 15 residues. CDR3 DNA: TGTGCCAGCATAGAACGTAGCGGGGGGTTCTACGAGCAGTACTTC. Encoded protein: CASIERSGGFYEQYF.

The chain recombines TRBV7-2 with TRBJ1-4, with TRBD1 matching 7 bases. In germline, CDR1 is SGHTA, CDR2 FQGNSA. The ends lost 5 bases at V and 7 bases at J; junction bases unmatched: 16. The CDR3 has 17 amino acids. CDR3 nucleotides: TGTGCCAGCAGCCCTCAACAGTGGACAGGACGATCTGAAAAACTGTTTTTT. Protein product: CASSPQQWTGRSEKLFF.

The gene calls are TRBV28 and TRBJ1-5; D unclear. Germline loops: CDR1 MDHEN, CDR2 SYDVKM. The CDR3 has 14 residues. Trimming shortened V by 6 bases and J by 3 bases, and 12 bases separated the two germline ends. DNA of the CDR3: TGTGCCAGCAGCCGTGGGCAGGTCAATCAGCCCCAGCATTTT. Encoded protein: CASSRGQVNQPQHF. Full variable domain (outside the CDR3, taken from reference TRBV28 and TRBJ1-5): DVKVTQSSRYLVKRTGEKVFLECVQDMDHENMFWYRQDPGLGLRLIYFSYDVKMKEKGDIPEGYSVSREKKERFSLILESASTNQTSMYLCASSRGQVNQPQHFGDGTRLSIL.

The V gene is TRBV27, the J gene TRBJ2-1; 8 bases agree with TRBD1. Germline trimming cut 3 bases from V and 7 bases from J; bases unmatched to any gene: 8. CDR3 length equals 15 residues. Germline V gives CDR1 MNHEY, CDR2 SMNVEV (reference sequence). The CDR3 here is CASSFSRGRPNEQFF. Here the CDR3 DNA reads TGTGCCAGCAGTTTCAGCAGGGGGCGCCCGAATGAGCAGTTCTTC.

This chain connects TRBV14 to TRBJ1-2; D uncertain. This CDR3 has 14 residues. The germline CDR1 and CDR2 sequences are SGHDN and FVKESK. Trimming stripped 3 bases from V and 4 bases from J, with 12 bases between. CDR3 nucleotide sequence: TGTGCCAGCAGCCAGAACAGCTTATTCTATGGCTACACCTTC. This gives the protein CASSQNSLFYGYTF.

The chain links TRBV11-2 to TRBJ2-7; 11 bases agree with TRBD2. The germline V gene encodes CDR1 SGHAT and CDR2 FQNNGV. The CDR3 loop spans 15 amino acids. The J segment lost 2 bases and the V segment lost 6 bases, leaving 6 bases of the junction unmatched. The CDR3 reads CASRIRLAGTYEQYF. In nucleotides, the CDR3 is TGTGCCAGCAGGATCAGACTAGCGGGGACCTACGAGCAGTACTTC.

This clone was observed once. This sequence joins TRBV11-2 and TRBJ2-7, with D possibly TRBD1 on 8 matching bases. Per germline, CDR1 SGHAT and CDR2 FQNNGV. Between the trimmed V and J ends, which lost 1 base and 4 bases, there was a span of 23 bases. The CDR3 is made up of 18 amino acids. CDR3 bases: TGTGCCAGCAGCTTAGGCGGGAGTTGGGACAGGCGTTTTTACGAGCAGTACTTC. Amino acid sequence: CASSLGGSWDRRFYEQYF.

The rearrangement joins TRBV28 to TRBJ1-2; tentative D call: TRBD1 (5 bases). Germline V gene lookup returns CDR1 MDHEN and CDR2 SYDVKM. There are 10 residues in the CDR3. V lost 8 bases and J 10 bases, leaving 11 bases between the germline ends. The CDR3: CASRRGDYTF. In nucleotides, the CDR3 is TGTGCCAGCCGACGGGGGGACTACACCTTC.